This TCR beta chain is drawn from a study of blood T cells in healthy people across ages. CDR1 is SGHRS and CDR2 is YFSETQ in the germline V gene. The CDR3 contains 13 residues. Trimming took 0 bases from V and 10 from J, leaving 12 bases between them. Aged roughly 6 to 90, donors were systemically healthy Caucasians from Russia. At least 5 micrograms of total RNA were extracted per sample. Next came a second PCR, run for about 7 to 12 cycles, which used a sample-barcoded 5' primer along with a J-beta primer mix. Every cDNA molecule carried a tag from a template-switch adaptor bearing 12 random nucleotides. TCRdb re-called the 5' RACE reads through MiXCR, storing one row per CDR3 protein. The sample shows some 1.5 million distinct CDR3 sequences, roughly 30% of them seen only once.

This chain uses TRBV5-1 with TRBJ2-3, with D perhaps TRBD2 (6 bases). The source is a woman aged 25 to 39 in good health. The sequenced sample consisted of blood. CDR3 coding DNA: TGCGCCAGCAGCTTGGCCTCGGGGGATTCGCAGTATTTT. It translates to CASSLASGDSQYF.